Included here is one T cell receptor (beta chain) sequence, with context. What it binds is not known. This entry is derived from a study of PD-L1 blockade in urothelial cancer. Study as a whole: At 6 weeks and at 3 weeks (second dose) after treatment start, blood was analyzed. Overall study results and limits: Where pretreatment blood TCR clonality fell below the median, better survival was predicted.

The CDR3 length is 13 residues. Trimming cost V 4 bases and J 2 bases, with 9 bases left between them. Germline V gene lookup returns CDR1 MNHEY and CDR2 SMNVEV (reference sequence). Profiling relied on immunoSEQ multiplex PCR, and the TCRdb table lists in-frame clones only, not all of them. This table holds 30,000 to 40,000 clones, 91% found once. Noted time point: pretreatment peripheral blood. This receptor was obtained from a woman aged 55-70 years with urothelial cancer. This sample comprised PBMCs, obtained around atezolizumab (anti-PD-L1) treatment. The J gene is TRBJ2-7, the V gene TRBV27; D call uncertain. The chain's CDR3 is CASSSGDAYEQYF. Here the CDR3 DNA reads TGTGCCAGCAGTTCCGGAGACGCCTACGAGCAGTACTTC.